This record covers a single T cell receptor beta chain. Authors' methods: Reference gene primer amplification yielded estimated nucleated cell counts. The method was immunoSEQ multiplex PCR; TCRdb's version includes in-frame clones alone and lacks a portion of them. That table gives V, J and clone size, and the DNA gave D and trimming. The table records about 130,000 clones, less than 90% of them present only once. This entry comes from a study of blood T cell repertoires in COVID-19. As for the study in general: Samples came from the United States, Italy and Spain, spanning acute and convalescent COVID-19. Sources were T cells, B-cell-depleted T cells, or PBMCs; the material itself was cDNA or gDNA.

CDR3 length: 11 amino acids. Looked up from germline, CDR1 is DFQATT and CDR2 is SNEGSKA (reference sequence). Germline trimming cut 1 base from V and 9 bases from J; bases unmatched to any gene: 1. Sample: peripheral blood. V is TRBV20-1 and J is TRBJ2-3; 7 bases match TRBD2. The TCR sequence derives from a man in his 70s with acute or convalescent COVID-19. CDR3 residues: CSARGGGTQYF. The CDR3 nucleotides are TGCAGTGCTAGAGGGGGGGGAACGCAGTATTTT.